This T cell receptor beta chain was recorded in a study of cytomegalovirus exposure and HLA in healthy donors. The wider study: A prior analysis found around 110 million unique TCR beta sequences from around 200 million T cells. Study results and limitations: Reports indicate that TCR beta sequences accurately predicted the HLA-A and HLA-B alleles of most subjects. Later on, a genetic analysis was performed. It linked a missense variant in DCLRE1C with V- and J-gene trimming of TCR beta.

With regard to this clone: The antigen is not known.

The PCR ran on 60 Vbeta and 13 Jbeta primers. Method: immunoSEQ multiplex PCR; TCRdb's copy keeps in-frame clones and lacks some. This table holds approximately 100,000 clones, approximately 80% found once. Sequencing was done on a sample of PBMCs. The TCR comes from a woman in her forties in good health and CMV-seronegative.

The chain's CDR3 is CAIGLEGNTEAFF. The CDR3 coding sequence is TGTGCCATCGGTCTTGAGGGGAACACTGAAGCTTTCTTT. V usage is TRBV10-3 and J usage is TRBJ1-1; D is ambiguous. The CDR3 totals 13 residues. V was pared by 8 bases and J by 1 base, with 11 bases between. Germline V gives CDR1 ENHRY, CDR2 SYGVKD.